The clone carrying this T cell receptor beta chain has only one observation. The target antigen is unknown. V was pared by 6 bases and J by 7 bases, with 16 bases between. Per the germline V gene, CDR1 is LNHDA and CDR2 is SQIVND (reference sequence). The CDR3 consists of 14 residues. The sample belongs to a study of Ad26.COV2.S vaccination and SARS-CoV-2 variants. Study as a whole: Of the COV1001 trial arms, the Ad26.COV2.S arm included the donor. Participants got Ad26.COV2.S intramuscularly, once or twice 56 days apart. Overall study results and limits: Comparable non-spike TCR breadth was observed in vaccine and placebo recipients.

Only in-frame clones appear in the TCRdb table, and some are missing; sequencing was by immunoSEQ multiplex PCR. There are 410,000 or so clones in the sample; more than 80% occur only once, and 9% to 15% lies in the top ten. Indicated treatment: 15 to 20 received Ad26.COV2.S at low or high dose, single or two shots; about 5 received placebo; per-sample allocation not given. Sampling happened 63 days after the first vaccine or placebo injection. At a Boston site, the person donating was an adult of 18-55 years. This receptor was identified in a person between 18 and 65 years old who received the Ad26.COV2.S COVID-19 vaccine or a placebo. The specimen was peripheral blood, collected in a trial of Ad26.COV2.S vaccine versus placebo. The chain recombines TRBV19 with TRBJ2-1, with D possibly being TRBD2 (6 bases). The CDR3 is CASRDGGRRNEQFF. The CDR3 bases are TGTGCCAGTAGGGACGGAGGGCGTCGAAATGAGCAGTTCTTC.